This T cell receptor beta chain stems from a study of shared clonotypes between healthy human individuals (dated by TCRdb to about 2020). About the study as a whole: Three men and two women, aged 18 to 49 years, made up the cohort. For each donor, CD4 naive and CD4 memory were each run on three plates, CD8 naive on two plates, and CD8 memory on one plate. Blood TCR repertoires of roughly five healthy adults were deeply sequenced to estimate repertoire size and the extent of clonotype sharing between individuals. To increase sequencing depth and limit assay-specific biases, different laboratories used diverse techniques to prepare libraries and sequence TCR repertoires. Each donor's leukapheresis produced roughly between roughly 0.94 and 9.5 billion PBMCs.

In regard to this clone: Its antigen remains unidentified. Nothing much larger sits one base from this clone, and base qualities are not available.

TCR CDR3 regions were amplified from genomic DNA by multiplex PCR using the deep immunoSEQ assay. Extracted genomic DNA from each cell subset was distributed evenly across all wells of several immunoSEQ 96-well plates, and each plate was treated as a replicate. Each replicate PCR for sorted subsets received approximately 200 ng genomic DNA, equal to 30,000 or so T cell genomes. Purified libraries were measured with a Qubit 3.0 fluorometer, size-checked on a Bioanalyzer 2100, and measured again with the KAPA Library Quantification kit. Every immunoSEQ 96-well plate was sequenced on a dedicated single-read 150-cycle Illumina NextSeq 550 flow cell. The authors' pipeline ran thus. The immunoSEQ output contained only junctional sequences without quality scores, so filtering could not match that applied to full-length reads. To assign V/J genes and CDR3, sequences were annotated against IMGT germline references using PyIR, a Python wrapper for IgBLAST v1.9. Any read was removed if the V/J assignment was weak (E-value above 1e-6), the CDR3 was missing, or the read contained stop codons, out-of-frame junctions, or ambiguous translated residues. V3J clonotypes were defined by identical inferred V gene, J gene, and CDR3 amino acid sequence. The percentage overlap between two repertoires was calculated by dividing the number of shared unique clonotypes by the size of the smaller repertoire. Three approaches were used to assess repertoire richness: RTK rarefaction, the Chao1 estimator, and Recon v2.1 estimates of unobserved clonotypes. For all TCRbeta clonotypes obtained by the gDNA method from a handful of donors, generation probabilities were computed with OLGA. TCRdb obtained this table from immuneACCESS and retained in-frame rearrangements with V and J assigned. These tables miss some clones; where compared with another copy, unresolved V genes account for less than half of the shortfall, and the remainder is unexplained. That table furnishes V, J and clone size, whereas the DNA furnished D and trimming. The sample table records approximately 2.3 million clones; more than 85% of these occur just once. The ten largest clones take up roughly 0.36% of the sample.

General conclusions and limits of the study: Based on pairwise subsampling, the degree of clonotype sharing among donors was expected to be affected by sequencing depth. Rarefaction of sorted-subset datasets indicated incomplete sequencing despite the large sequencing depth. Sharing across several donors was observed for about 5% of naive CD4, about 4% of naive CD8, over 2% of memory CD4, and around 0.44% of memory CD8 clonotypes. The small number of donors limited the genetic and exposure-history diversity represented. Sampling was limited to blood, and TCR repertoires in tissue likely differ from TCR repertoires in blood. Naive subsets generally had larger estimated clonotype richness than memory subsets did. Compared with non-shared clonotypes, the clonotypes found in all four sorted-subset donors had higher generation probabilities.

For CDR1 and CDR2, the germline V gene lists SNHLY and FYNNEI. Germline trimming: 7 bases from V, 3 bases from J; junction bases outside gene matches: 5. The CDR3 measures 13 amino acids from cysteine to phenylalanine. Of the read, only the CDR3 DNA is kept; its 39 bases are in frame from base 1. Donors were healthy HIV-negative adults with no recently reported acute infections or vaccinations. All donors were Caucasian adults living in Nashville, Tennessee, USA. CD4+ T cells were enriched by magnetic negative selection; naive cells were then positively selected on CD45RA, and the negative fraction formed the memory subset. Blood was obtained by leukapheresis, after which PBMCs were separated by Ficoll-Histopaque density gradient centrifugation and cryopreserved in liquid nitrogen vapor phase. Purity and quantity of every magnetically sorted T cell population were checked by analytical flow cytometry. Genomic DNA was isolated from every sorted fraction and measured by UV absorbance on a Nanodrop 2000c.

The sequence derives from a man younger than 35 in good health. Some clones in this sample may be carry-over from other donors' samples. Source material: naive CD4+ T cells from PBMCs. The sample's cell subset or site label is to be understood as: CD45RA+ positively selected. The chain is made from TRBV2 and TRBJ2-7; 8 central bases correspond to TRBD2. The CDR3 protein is CASTQLADYEQYF. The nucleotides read TGTGCCAGCACCCAACTAGCGGACTACGAGCAGTACTTC.